This T cell receptor (beta chain) was profiled in a study of shared clonotypes between healthy human individuals (dated by TCRdb to about 2020). Regarding the research as a whole: The cohort included a few men and a couple of women between 18 and 49 years of age. Per donor, leukapheresis produced somewhere between about 0.94 and 9.5 billion PBMCs. Libraries were prepared and TCR repertoires were sequenced by different laboratories using diverse techniques, in order to increase sequencing depth and limit assay-specific biases. The study deeply sequenced blood TCR repertoires of about 5 healthy adults to estimate repertoire size and the extent of clonotype sharing between individuals.

General findings and caveats noted by the study authors: Pairwise subsampling led to the expectation that sequencing depth would affect the degree of clonotype sharing among donors. Only blood was sampled, and tissue TCR repertoires likely differ from those in blood. The small number of donors limited the genetic and exposure-history diversity represented.

The donors were healthy, HIV-negative adults who had no recently reported acute infections or vaccinations. Every donor was a Caucasian adult living in Nashville, Tennessee, USA. For unsorted samples, 90 million or so PBMCs were counted and genomic DNA was extracted with the QIAamp DNA Blood Mini kit. After blood collection by leukapheresis, PBMCs were isolated using Ficoll-Histopaque density gradient centrifugation and then cryopreserved in the vapor phase of liquid nitrogen. TCR CDR3 regions were amplified from genomic DNA by multiplex PCR using the deep immunoSEQ assay. For each cell subset, the extracted genomic DNA was distributed evenly across all wells of several immunoSEQ 96-well plates, and each plate served as one replicate. Each replicate PCR for unsorted PBMC received 300 to 350 ng genomic DNA, equal to about 30,000 T cell genomes. Genomic DNA from unsorted PBMC was sequenced over ten immunoSEQ deep assay plates. Purified libraries were measured with a Qubit 3.0 fluorometer, size-checked on a Bioanalyzer 2100, and measured again with the KAPA Library Quantification kit. Every immunoSEQ 96-well plate was sequenced on a dedicated single-read 150-cycle Illumina NextSeq 550 flow cell. In the source study's methods: Because only junctional sequences without quality scores were contained in the immunoSEQ output, filtering matching that applied to full-length reads could not be performed. To assign V/J genes and CDR3, sequences were annotated using PyIR, a Python wrapper for IgBLAST v1.9, with IMGT germline references. Reads with weak V/J assignments (E-value above 1e-6), missing CDR3, stop codons, out-of-frame junctions, or ambiguous translated residues were removed. V3J clonotypes were defined by identical inferred V gene, J gene, and CDR3 amino acid sequence. Percentage overlap between repertoires was calculated by dividing the number of shared unique clonotypes by the size of the smaller repertoire. Repertoire richness was assessed with RTK rarefaction, the Chao1 estimator, and Recon v2.1 estimates of unobserved clonotypes. TCRdb's version of the immuneACCESS table is confined to in-frame rearrangements and falls short of the full clone set. An unresolved V gene accounts for under half of the shortfall where checked; the remainder is of unknown origin. The DNA gave D and trimming, while V, J and clone size come from that table. The sample table contains a few hundred thousand clones; only one count was recorded for approximately 80% of them. The ten largest make up 12% of the sample.

The CDR3 contains 14 residues, cysteine and phenylalanine counted. Only the CDR3 DNA is retained, 42 bases long and in frame from the first base. Per the germline V gene, ENHRY is the CDR1 and SYGVKD is the CDR2. V is shortened by 2 bases, J by 3 bases, and the region joining them spans 9 bases. Notes on this clone: The antigen this receptor binds is unknown. It has no much larger one-base neighbor in the sample; base qualities were not kept.

The chain is assembled from TRBV10-3 and TRBJ2-3; the D gene could be TRBD1 or TRBD2, each one agreeing over 6 bases. This receptor was obtained from a woman aged 35 to 49 in good health. Some clones in this sample may be carry-over from other donors' samples. The sample taken for sequencing was PBMCs. The DNA sequence is TGTGCCATCAGTGAGGGGGGGCCAACAGATACGCAGTATTTT. This sequence encodes CAISEGGPTDTQYF.